The 7 T cell receptor beta chains below were found in one sample sequenced in a study of spatial heterogeneity in lung cancer. The antigens of these receptors remain unknown. TCRdb re-called the 5' RACE reads through MiXCR, storing one row per CDR3 protein. The sample holds 20,000 to 25,000 distinct CDR3 sequences, roughly 9% seen once. Whole-study findings and limits: Counts of expanded intratumoral alpha and beta TCRs tracked tumor mutation counts.

The time point: sample taken at primary tumor resection. The sequences come from lung tumor tissue, collected at surgery. These TCRs come from a male donor with early-stage non-small cell lung cancer.

This clonotype was counted at least ten times. The chain couples TRBV6-2 or TRBV6-3 to TRBJ1-5; D not certain. CDR1 and CDR2 (germline): MNHEY, SVGEGT. This CDR3 contains 15 residues. The V end lost 6 bases, the J end lost 4 bases, and 16 bases lay between the germline ends. The CDR3 sequence: CASSHRPGSNQPQHF. CDR3 bases: TGTGCCAGCAGCCACCGACCGGGTTCGAATCAGCCCCAGCATTTT.

This clonotype was observed a handful of times. V is TRBV5-6 and J is TRBJ2-3; D unclear. CDR1 and CDR2 (germline): SGHDT, YYEEEE. The CDR3 totals 14 residues. V shed 7 bases and J shed 2 bases, with 14 bases lying between them. The CDR3 DNA reads TGTGCCAGCGGATACTGGGCCACCACAGATACGCAGTATTTT. This sequence encodes CASGYWATTDTQYF.

Ten or more counts support this clonotype. The chain recombines TRBV7-2 with TRBJ2-6; D is uncertain. Germline-derived CDR1 and CDR2 are SGHTA and FQGNSA. CDR3 length equals 14 residues. V was clipped by 5 bases and J by 0 bases, with 5 bases between them. The CDR3 region is CASSQHSGANVLTF. CDR3 nucleotide sequence: TGTGCCAGCAGCCAACACTCTGGGGCCAACGTCCTGACTTTC.

This clonotype was picked up a small number of times. The chain carries TRBV20-1 and TRBJ2-3, with 14 bases lining up with TRBD2. This CDR3 contains 16 residues. In germline, CDR1 is DFQATT, CDR2 SNEGSKA (reference sequence). Trimming at V came to 3 bases and at J to 5 bases, leaving 7 bases not matched to a gene. The CDR3 DNA reads TGCAGTGCTAGGGCAGGGACTAGCGGGGGACGAGATACGCAGTATTTT. The encoded protein is CSARAGTSGGRDTQYF.

This clonotype has ten or more counts. This sequence joins TRBV7-2 and TRBJ1-6; D is ambiguous. Trimming cost V 1 base and J 10 bases, with 17 bases left between them. Per the germline V gene, CDR1 is SGHTA and CDR2 is FQGNSA. The CDR3 is 16 residues long. In DNA form, the CDR3 reads TGTGCCAGCAGCTTAGGTCGACCGCTGTCCGGATCACCCCTCCACTTT. This encodes CASSLGRPLSGSPLHF.

This clonotype has just a few counts. The chain joins TRBV28 to TRBJ1-5; 8 bases fit TRBD1. After removal of 5 bases from V and 4 bases from J, the junction contained 7 bases not matched to a gene. The CDR3 length is 15 residues. Germline V gene lookup returns CDR1 MDHEN and CDR2 SYDVKM. The CDR3 DNA reads TGTGCCAGCAGTGTAAGGGACAGGCCTAATCAGCCCCAGCATTTT. The encoded protein is CASSVRDRPNQPQHF.

This clonotype was seen many times. J is TRBJ2-3 and V is TRBV4-3; D gene uncertain. Germline CDR1 reads LGHNA; CDR2 reads YSLEER. CDR3 length equals 16 residues. The germline V and J ends were trimmed by 1 base and 4 bases, with 15 bases remaining between them. The CDR3 DNA reads as TGCGCCAGCAGCCAAGTGGTCGGCGTGTTAGCAGATACGCAGTATTTT. Its translation is CASSQVVGVLADTQYF.